This is a list of T cell receptor beta chains from one sample in a study of blood T cell repertoires in COVID-19. Clones were sequenced by immunoSEQ multiplex PCR, and TCRdb holds only the in-frame ones, with some missing. The table lists roughly 230,000 clones, roughly 84% of them singletons. Sequencing was done on a sample of PBMCs or T cells enriched from blood (not recorded which). The receptor set was obtained from a man between 25 and 39 years old in a cohort exposed to, infected with or recovered from COVID-19 (not recorded which). CDR3s include the opening cysteine and the closing phenylalanine or tryptophan. The D gene is left open where the match is weak.

. TRBJ2-7 14 TRBV20-1 CSASLVVSGYEQYF TGCAGTGCTAGTCTGGTGGTCAGTGGCTACGAGCAGTACTTC
. TRBJ1-1 15 TRBV11-2 CASSFPRMKNTEAFF TGTGCCAGCAGCTTCCCGAGGATGAAGAACACTGAAGCTTTCTTT
TRBD2 TRBJ2-1 16 TRBV3-1/TRBV3-2 CASSQDHGAGGNEQFF TGTGCCAGCAGCCAAGATCATGGAGCGGGAGGCAATGAGCAGTTCTTC
. TRBJ1-1 14 TRBV11-2 CASSSLRGVAEAFF TGTGCCAGCAGCTCCCTTCGGGGGGTGGCTGAAGCTTTCTTT
. TRBJ1-2 16 TRBV7-8 CASSLVIYRTDYGYTF TGTGCCAGCAGCTTAGTAATCTATAGGACAGACTATGGCTACACCTTC
TRBD1 TRBJ1-2 14 TRBV5-6 CASSWDRSHYGYTF TGTGCCAGCAGCTGGGACAGGTCTCACTATGGCTACACCTTC
TRBD2 TRBJ2-7 15 TRBV14 CASSQVPSGVYEQYF TGTGCCAGCAGCCAAGTCCCCAGCGGGGTCTACGAGCAGTACTTC
. TRBJ1-2 14 TRBV2 CASSYKLAMEGYTF TGTGCCAGCAGCTACAAACTAGCTATGGAAGGCTACACCTTC
TRBD1 TRBJ1-1 15 TRBV5-1 CASSFGTGFNTEAFF TGCGCCAGCAGCTTCGGGACAGGGTTTAACACTGAAGCTTTCTTT
TRBD1 TRBJ2-7 13 TRBV7-9 CASSRQGSYEQYF TGTGCCAGCAGCCGACAGGGGAGTTACGAGCAGTACTTC
. TRBJ2-1 14 TRBV4-2 CASSQGEIRNEQFF TGTGCCAGCAGCCAAGGGGAGATACGGAATGAGCAGTTCTTC